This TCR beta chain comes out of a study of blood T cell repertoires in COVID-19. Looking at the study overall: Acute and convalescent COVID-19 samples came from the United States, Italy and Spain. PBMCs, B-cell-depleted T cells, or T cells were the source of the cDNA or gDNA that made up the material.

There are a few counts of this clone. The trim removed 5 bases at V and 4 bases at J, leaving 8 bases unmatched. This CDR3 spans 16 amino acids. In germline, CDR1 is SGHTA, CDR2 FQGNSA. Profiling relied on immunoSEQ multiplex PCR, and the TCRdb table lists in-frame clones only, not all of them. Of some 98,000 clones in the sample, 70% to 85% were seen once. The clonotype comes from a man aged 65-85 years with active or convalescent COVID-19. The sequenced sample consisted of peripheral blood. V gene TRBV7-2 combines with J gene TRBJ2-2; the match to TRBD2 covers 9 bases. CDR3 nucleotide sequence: TGTGCCAGCAGCCCCCAAGGGCGGGGGGGCACCGGGGAGCTGTTTTTT. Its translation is CASSPQGRGGTGELFF.